A single sample is the source of the 22 T cell receptor beta chains below, sequenced in a study of identical twins' blood T cells. TCRdb used MiXCR to reprocess the 5' RACE reads, holding one entry per CDR3 protein. Of 400,000 or so distinct CDR3 sequences in the sample, around 30% were seen once. The source material was PBMCs. The receptors shown here come from a woman aged 18-49 years in good health.

Of note for this clonotype: It may be a read error: a sequence one base away is much more abundant. This chain links TRBV29-1 with TRBJ1-1; 8 bases fit TRBD1. CDR3 length equals 13 residues. CDR1 and CDR2 (germline): SQVTM, ANQGSEA. The CDR3 protein is CGVDRGRNTEAFF. The CDR3 DNA reads as TGCGGCGTTGACAGGGGAAGAAACACTGAAGCTTTCTTT. Looking up the rest from reference TRBV29-1 and TRBJ1-1 gives the full variable domain: SAVISQKPSRDICQRGTSLTIQCQVDSQVTMMFWYRQQPGQSLTLIATANQGSEATYESGFVIDKFPISRPNLTFSTLTVSNMSPEDSSIYLCGVDRGRNTEAFFGQGTRLTVV.

This clonotype was observed once. Compared with germline, one end of the junction differs, possibly owing to a read error. This sequence joins TRBV9 and TRBJ1-1; 8 bases align to TRBD1. CDR3 length: 16 amino acids. Germline lookup yields CDR1 SGDLS and CDR2 YYNGEE. The CDR3 DNA follows: TGTGCCGGCAGCGTAGGAGTAGGGCAGGGGGCGACTGAAGCTTTCTTT. Protein product: CAGSVGVGQGATEAFF.

The chain links TRBV5-1 to TRBJ1-4; D is undetermined. The V end lost 4 bases, the J end lost 2 bases, and 12 bases lay between the germline ends. The CDR3 is made up of 15 amino acids. Germline values: CDR1 SGHRS, CDR2 YFSETQ. DNA for the CDR3: TGCGCCAGCAGCCCACTTGGGTGGACTAATGAAAAACTGTTTTTT. Its translation is CASSPLGWTNEKLFF.

The V gene is TRBV27, the J gene TRBJ2-5, with TRBD1 as a possible D gene (7 bases). There are 16 residues in the CDR3. Germline V lookup: CDR1 MNHEY, CDR2 SMNVEV (reference sequence). Trimming removed 5 bases at V and 6 bases at J, with 22 bases between. Here the CDR3 DNA reads TGTGCCAGCAGTCCCTATGGAGGGGGCGAAGTTAAGACCCAGTACTTC. It yields the protein CASSPYGGGEVKTQYF.

V and J are TRBV20-1 and TRBJ2-1; a weak D match, TRBD2 (6 bases). CDR1 DFQATT and CDR2 SNEGSKA come from the germline V gene (reference sequence). This CDR3 comprises 18 residues. V shed 0 bases and J shed 3 bases, with 21 bases lying between them. In DNA form, the CDR3 reads TGCAGTGCTAGAGACCCCCGCTTAGCGGAATCCCTCTACAATGAGCAGTTCTTC. Its translation is CSARDPRLAESLYNEQFF.

This clonotype was counted a few times. The chain recombines TRBV5-1 with TRBJ2-7; 7 bases agree with TRBD1. CDR1 and CDR2 from the germline V gene are SGHRS and YFSETQ. CDR3 size: 13 residues. Trimming removed 1 base from V and 3 bases from J; junction bases left unmatched: 1. CDR3 in DNA: TGCGCCAGCAGCTTGACAGGGGACTACGAGCAGTACTTC. Protein sequence: CASSLTGDYEQYF. The whole variable domain, filled in from reference TRBV5-1 and TRBJ2-7, reads KAGVTQTPRYLIKTRGQQVTLSCSPISGHRSVSWYQQTPGQGLQFLFEYFSETQRNKGNFPGRFSGRQFSNSRSEMNVSTLELGDSALYLCASSLTGDYEQYFGPGTRLTVT.

This clonotype has more than one count but fewer than ten. This sequence joins TRBV6-6 and TRBJ1-5; 7 bases align to TRBD1. This CDR3 region has 15 residues. Germline V gives CDR1 MNHNY, CDR2 SVGAGI (reference sequence). With 0 bases clipped from V and 2 bases from J, the junction kept 1 base outside the gene matches. The CDR3 bases are TGTGCCAGCAGTTACTCCGGACAGGGCAATCAGCCCCAGCATTTT. Translation gives CASSYSGQGNQPQHF.

This clonotype has just a few counts. V gene TRBV6-2 or TRBV6-3 combines with J gene TRBJ1-5; D may be TRBD1 (6 bases). Trimming stripped 2 bases from V and 6 bases from J, with 14 bases between. Germline lookup yields CDR1 MNHEY and CDR2 SVGEGT. The CDR3 spans 15 residues. CDR3 sequence reads: CASSYAGAFGQPQHF. The CDR3 DNA reads TGTGCCAGCAGTTACGCGGGGGCCTTTGGTCAGCCCCAGCATTTT.

A few counts support this clonotype. V is TRBV6-1 and J is TRBJ1-3; D may be TRBD1 (6 bases). The CDR3 spans 17 residues. V gave up 7 bases and J gave up 0 bases, with 19 bases separating them. The germline gives CDR1 MNHNS, CDR2 SASEGT. This chain's CDR3 is CASTFPAGAHSGNTIYF. The CDR3 nucleotides are TGTGCCAGCACCTTTCCCGCGGGGGCCCACTCTGGAAACACCATATATTTT.

This clonotype was seen only a few times. The chain carries TRBV27 and TRBJ2-2, with unresolved D. Trimming left V 4 bases short and J 7 bases short, with 7 bases between. The CDR3 runs to 12 residues. Germline-derived CDR1 and CDR2 are MNHEY and SMNVEV (reference sequence). The CDR3 DNA sequence: TGTGCCAGCAGTTCCTCAGGCGGGGAGCTGTTTTTT. It yields the protein CASSSSGGELFF.

The gene calls are TRBV29-1 and TRBJ2-5; D is undetermined. Germline assignment: CDR1 SQVTM and CDR2 ANQGSEA. This CDR3 has 12 amino acids. Trimming left V 5 bases short and J 0 bases short, with 7 bases between. CDR3 sequence (DNA): TGCAGCGTTAACACGTACCAAGAGACCCAGTACTTC. Translated: CSVNTYQETQYF.

This clonotype was seen ten or more times. This chain connects TRBV20-1 to TRBJ2-7; D might be TRBD2 (6 bases). Trimming removed 4 bases from V and 2 bases from J, with 15 bases in between. Germline CDR1 is DFQATT and CDR2 is SNEGSKA (reference sequence). There are 14 residues in the CDR3. CDR3 sequence: CSATRAGPTYEQYF. CDR3 DNA: TGCAGTGCTACAAGAGCGGGTCCGACCTACGAGCAGTACTTC.

To note about this clonotype: A much larger clone differs by one base, so this may be a read error. The gene calls are TRBV6-2 or TRBV6-3 and TRBJ1-2, with D tentatively TRBD1 (6 bases). This CDR3 has 13 residues. From germline, CDR1 is MNHEY and CDR2 SVGEGT. Here the CDR3 reads CASIYSGGDGYTF. For the CDR3, the DNA is TGTGCCAGCATTTACAGCGGGGGCGACGGCTACACCTTC.

The J gene is TRBJ1-5, the V gene TRBV6-6; D is possibly TRBD1 (6 bases). This CDR3 is 17 amino acids long. Looked up from germline, CDR1 is MNHNY and CDR2 is SVGAGI (reference sequence). V was pared by 7 bases and J by 1 base, with 20 bases between. The DNA of the CDR3 is TGTGCCAGCAATCAGCCGGTGGGCAGGGGAAGCAATCAGCCCCAGCATTTT. This sequence encodes CASNQPVGRGSNQPQHF.

A word on this clonotype: The junction and the germline gene differ at one end; a read error may be behind it. CDR3 in amino acids: CRARTNTEAFF. DNA of the CDR3: TGCAGGGCTAGAACCAACACTGAAGCTTTCTTT. V usage is TRBV20-1 and J usage is TRBJ1-1; D is undetermined. Germline values: CDR1 DFQATT, CDR2 SNEGSKA (reference sequence). The CDR3 is 11 amino acids.

The V call is TRBV5-1, the J call TRBJ2-1; 10 bases match TRBD1. J lost 7 bases, V lost 1 base, and 5 bases had no gene match. Looked up from germline, CDR1 is SGHRS and CDR2 is YFSETQ. The CDR3 sequence is 15 residues long. CDR3 amino acids: CASSLLGQGGNEQFF. CDR3 nucleotides: TGCGCCAGCAGCTTGTTAGGACAGGGGGGAAATGAGCAGTTCTTC.

To note about this clonotype: Compared with germline, one end of the junction differs, possibly owing to a read error. The CDR3 loop is CAIGRLNTEASF. CDR3 in DNA: TGTGCCATAGGACGGCTGAACACTGAAGCTTCCTTT. V is TRBV2 and J is TRBJ1-1; D uncertain. The CDR3 contains 12 residues. CDR1 is SNHLY, CDR2 FYNNEI, per germline.

This clonotype came up many times. As DNA, the CDR3 is TGCAGCGCCCGACCCCGGTCGTTTCGTGCTGAAGCTTTCTTT. This gives the protein CSARPRSFRAEAFF. The rearrangement uses TRBV29-1 and TRBJ1-1; D is ambiguous. In germline, CDR1 is SQVTM, CDR2 ANQGSEA. V lost 7 bases, J lost 6 bases, and 21 bases lay in between. The CDR3 consists of 14 residues. Variable domain in full (rest from reference TRBV29-1 and TRBJ1-1): SAVISQKPSRDICQRGTSLTIQCQVDSQVTMMFWYRQQPGQSLTLIATANQGSEATYESGFVIDKFPISRPNLTFSTLTVSNMSPEDSSIYLCSARPRSFRAEAFFGQGTRLTVV.

V and J are TRBV11-2 and TRBJ2-1; no definite D call. V dropped 1 base and J dropped 6 bases, with 16 bases sitting between them. This CDR3 has 16 amino acids. Germline V CDR1 and CDR2: SGHAT, FQNNGV. The CDR3 DNA reads TGTGCCAGCAGCTTAGTTTTGTTGCGTAAGTCCAATGAGCAGTTCTTC. Its protein is CASSLVLLRKSNEQFF.

This chain uses TRBV19 with TRBJ1-1; weak D call: TRBD1 (5 bases). This CDR3 comprises 14 residues. Trimming removed 5 bases at V and 0 bases at J, with 10 bases between. Germline V lookup: CDR1 LNHDA, CDR2 SQIVND (reference sequence). The CDR3 sequence: CASSPGIMNTEAFF. The CDR3 region has the DNA TGTGCCAGTAGTCCAGGGATTATGAACACTGAAGCTTTCTTT.

On this clonotype itself: The junction departs from germline at one end; a sequencing error may be responsible. The V call is TRBV11-2, the J call TRBJ1-6, with 7 positions matching TRBD1. CDR1 is SGHAT and CDR2 is FQNNGV in the germline V gene. The CDR3 loop spans 16 amino acids. The CDR3: CASNLDWRDSNSPLHF. CDR3 DNA sequence: TGTGCCAGCAACTTAGATTGGAGGGACAGTAATTCACCCCTCCACTTT.

Only a few counts were recorded for this clonotype. J is TRBJ2-7 and V is TRBV4-3, with D perhaps TRBD2 (6 bases). The V end lost 4 bases, the J end lost 6 bases, and 13 bases lay between the germline ends. CDR3 length: 13 residues. Germline V gene data show CDR1 as LGHNA and CDR2 as YSLEER. The CDR3 DNA follows: TGCGCCAGCAGCCGGGACTCCGTAAGCGAGCAGTACTTC. Protein product: CASSRDSVSEQYF.